Below, 30 T cell receptor beta chains from the same sample are listed, as sequenced in a study of CD8+ T cells in alopecia areata. Treatment in this sample: oral pan-JAK inhibitor, 5-10 mg twice daily. After isolation, RNA underwent reverse transcription to generate cDNA as the sequencing template. Repertoires were generated with immunoSEQ multiplex PCR, while TCRdb's copy carries only in-frame clones and drops some. The sample gives roughly 190,000 clones, approximately 60% of which show up once; 3.3% is in the top ten. Sequences were derived from CD4+ T cells sorted from blood, sampled at week 4, from a patient treated with tofacitinib. These TCRs come from a human donor with alopecia areata.

This chain joins TRBV15 and TRBJ2-3; unclear D gene. Trimming removed 0 bases at V and 7 bases at J, with 5 bases between. The germline gives CDR1 LNHNV, CDR2 YYDKDF (reference sequence). The CDR3 is 12 residues long. The CDR3 reads CATSRDLHTQYF. CDR3 DNA: TGTGCCACCAGCAGAGATTTACATACGCAGTATTTT.

The gene calls are TRBV7-9 and TRBJ2-7, with 7 bases identical to TRBD1. The V segment lost 5 bases and the J segment 3 bases; nucleotides outside the gene matches: 4. The CDR3 sequence is 13 residues long. The germline CDR1 and CDR2 sequences are SEHNR and FQNEAQ (reference sequence). DNA of the CDR3: TGTGCCAGCAGCCAGGACAGGCTCTACGAGCAGTACTTC. This encodes CASSQDRLYEQYF.

This clone was counted only a few times. V usage is TRBV30 and J usage is TRBJ2-3; 7 positions agree with TRBD2. This CDR3 contains 13 residues. The V and J ends lost 3 bases and 0 bases, in that order; junction bases with no gene match: 0. Germline V gene data show CDR1 as GTSNPN and CDR2 as SVGIG (reference sequence). The CDR3 spells CAWSGGSTDTQYF. CDR3 in DNA: TGTGCCTGGAGCGGGGGGAGCACAGATACGCAGTATTTT.

The rearrangement links TRBV30 to TRBJ2-1, with 9 bases that match TRBD2. V shed 3 bases, J shed 9 bases, and the junction held 12 bases outside the gene matches. Germline lookup yields CDR1 GTSNPN and CDR2 SVGIG (reference sequence). This CDR3 contains 15 residues. Written as DNA, the CDR3 is TGTGCCTGGAGGTCCCGGAGTAGCGGGGGAAGTGAGCAGTTCTTC. It translates to CAWRSRSSGGSEQFF. Looking up the rest from reference TRBV30 and TRBJ2-1 gives the full variable domain: SQTIHQWPATLVQPVGSPLSLECTVEGTSNPNLYWYRQAAGRGLQLLFYSVGIGQISSEVPQNLSASRPQDRQFILSSKKLLLSDSGFYLCAWRSRSSGGSEQFFGPGTRLTVL.

This chain uses TRBV29-1 with TRBJ1-1, with TRBD1 as a possible D gene (5 bases). With 7 bases removed from V and 3 bases from J, the gap between germline ends came to 9 bases. This CDR3 comprises 11 residues. Germline values: CDR1 SQVTM, CDR2 ANQGSEA. As DNA, the CDR3 is TGCAGCGCCCGGGGGGACACTGAAGCTTTCTTT. It yields the protein CSARGDTEAFF. Together with reference TRBV29-1 and TRBJ1-1, the CDR3 gives the full variable domain: SAVISQKPSRDICQRGTSLTIQCQVDSQVTMMFWYRQQPGQSLTLIATANQGSEATYESGFVIDKFPISRPNLTFSTLTVSNMSPEDSSIYLCSARGDTEAFFGQGTRLTVV.

This chain links TRBV5-4 with TRBJ1-2; the D is unclear. Trimming cost V 1 base and J 4 bases, with 11 bases left between them. Germline lookup yields CDR1 SGHNT and CDR2 YYREEE (reference sequence). CDR3 length: 14 amino acids. The CDR3 DNA follows: TGTGCCAGCAGCTTGTACCCTGGGAGCTATGGCTACACCTTC. The encoded protein is CASSLYPGSYGYTF. Combining the CDR3 with reference TRBV5-4 and TRBJ1-2 gives the whole variable domain ETGVTQSPTHLIKTRGQQVTLRCSSQSGHNTVSWYQQALGQGPQFIFQYYREEENGRGNFPPRFSGLQFPNYSSELNVNALELDDSALYLCASSLYPGSYGYTFGSGTRLTVV.

This clone was seen more than once but under ten times. The J gene is TRBJ1-1, the V gene TRBV4-1; D not resolved. In germline, CDR1 is MGHRA, CDR2 YSYEKL. CDR3 size: 11 residues. The V end lost 0 bases, the J end lost 11 bases, and 7 bases lay between the germline ends. The CDR3 coding sequence is TGCGCCAGCAGCCAAGAGGTGTGGGCTTTCTTT. The encoded protein is CASSQEVWAFF.

The rearrangement uses TRBV6-5 and TRBJ1-2; the D is unclear. The CDR3 loop spans 13 amino acids. Germline loops: CDR1 MNHEY, CDR2 SVGAGI. Trimming took off 8 bases at V and 2 bases at J, with 12 bases between the two ends. CDR3: CASRRQANYGYTF. DNA of the CDR3: TGTGCCAGCCGACGTCAGGCAAACTATGGCTACACCTTC.

The chain links TRBV7-3 to TRBJ1-1; no reliable D call. The CDR3 consists of 15 residues. V was clipped by 5 bases and J by 0 bases, with 13 bases between them. Germline CDR1 is SGHTA and CDR2 is FQGTGA. The CDR3 bases are TGTGCCAGCAGCCCCACGACGGGAATGAACACTGAAGCTTTCTTT. Amino acid sequence: CASSPTTGMNTEAFF.

The CDR3 DNA reads TGTGCCAGCAGCCCTAGTGGACGCGAGACCCAGTACTTC. Residues: CASSPSGRETQYF. This chain uses TRBV6-5 with TRBJ2-5; D is ambiguous. This CDR3 contains 13 residues. The V gene's germline CDR1 is MNHEY and CDR2 SVGAGI. V lost 6 bases and J 5 bases, leaving 13 bases between the germline ends.

The chain couples TRBV5-1 to TRBJ2-5; tentatively, D is TRBD2 (6 bases). This CDR3 spans 15 amino acids. V lost 2 bases to trimming and J lost 2 bases, with 13 bases between them. CDR1 is SGHRS, CDR2 YFSETQ, per germline. This CDR3 is CASSFLEGNQETQYF. As DNA, the CDR3 is TGCGCCAGCAGCTTCTTGGAGGGAAATCAAGAGACCCAGTACTTC.

The gene calls are TRBV4-1 and TRBJ2-3; perhaps TRBD2 as D (6 bases). The CDR3 is 17 residues long. Trimming pared 5 bases from V and 2 bases from J, leaving 20 bases between. Germline V CDR1 and CDR2: MGHRA, YSYEKL. CDR3 bases: TGCGCCAGCAGCATCCAGGACGCGGGGTCCTTCACAGATACGCAGTATTTT. Protein sequence: CASSIQDAGSFTDTQYF.

This clone has only one observation. The chain uses TRBV6-6 and TRBJ2-5; TRBD2 is a possible D gene (6 bases). V was trimmed by 2 bases and J by 4 bases, leaving 14 bases between them. Germline CDR1 reads MNHNY; CDR2 reads SVGAGI (reference sequence). CDR3 length equals 15 residues. CDR3 nucleotide sequence: TGTGCCAGCAGTTACCCCCGGGGAGCGGGAGAGACCCAGTACTTC. Encoded protein: CASSYPRGAGETQYF.

This chain links TRBV2 with TRBJ2-2; unclear D gene. Germline V gene sequence: CDR1 SNHLY, CDR2 FYNNEI. Trimming removed 6 bases from V and 2 bases from J, with 10 bases in between. This CDR3 is built from 14 residues. The CDR3 loop is CASRPGLNTGELFF. The CDR3 nucleotides are TGTGCCAGCAGGCCGGGTCTTAACACCGGGGAGCTGTTTTTT.

This clone was seen more than once but under ten times. Additional DNA sequences in this sample encode the identical CDR3. The chain carries TRBV29-1 and TRBJ2-3; D perhaps matches TRBD2 (5 bases). Between the trimmed V and J ends, which lost 3 bases and 3 bases, there was a span of 10 bases. This CDR3 has 13 residues. Germline V lookup: CDR1 SQVTM, CDR2 ANQGSEA. The CDR3 region is CSVEAGGTDTQYF. CDR3 coding DNA: TGCAGCGTTGAGGCCGGAGGTACAGATACGCAGTATTTT.

The V call is TRBV30, the J call TRBJ2-7; tentative D call: TRBD1 (6 bases). Germline CDR1 GTSNPN, CDR2 SVGIG (reference sequence). The CDR3 spans 11 residues. The germline V and J ends were trimmed by 5 bases and 6 bases, with 11 bases remaining between them. The CDR3 region has the DNA TGTGCCTGGTCTCACAGGGTCGAGCAGTACTTC. Amino acid sequence: CAWSHRVEQYF.

This clone was detected only a few times. The genes are TRBV29-1 and TRBJ2-6; D may be TRBD1 or TRBD2 (6 bases each). V lost 6 bases to trimming and J lost 0 bases, with 21 bases between them. Germline V lookup: CDR1 SQVTM, CDR2 ANQGSEA. The CDR3 contains 18 residues. The CDR3 DNA reads TGCAGCGTCCAGAGGAGGGCAGGGGAATACTCTGGGGCCAACGTCCTGACTTTC. Protein: CSVQRRAGEYSGANVLTF.

This rearrangement joins TRBV18 to TRBJ1-1, with D unresolved. Trimming took 1 base from V and 2 from J, leaving 8 bases between them. The length of the CDR3 is 14 residues. The germline V gene has CDR1 KGHSH and CDR2 LQKENI. DNA for the CDR3: TGTGCCAGCTCACCACAAGGGCAAAACACTGAAGCTTTCTTT. Its protein is CASSPQGQNTEAFF.

The chain employs TRBV30 and TRBJ2-4; D not certain. The CDR3 spans 12 residues. Germline V gives CDR1 GTSNPN, CDR2 SVGIG (reference sequence). V dropped 2 bases and J dropped 7 bases, with 9 bases sitting between them. This CDR3 reads CAWSPGRNIQYF. DNA of the CDR3: TGTGCCTGGAGTCCAGGACGGAACATTCAGTACTTC.

CDR3 amino acids: CASSQGAHYGYTF. CDR3 bases: TGTGCCAGCTCACAGGGGGCTCACTATGGCTACACCTTC. The chain is built from TRBV18 and TRBJ1-2, with 7 bases fitting TRBD1. Germline V gene data show CDR1 as KGHSH and CDR2 as LQKENI. Trimming cost V 4 bases and J 3 bases; bases outside gene matches: 2. CDR3 size: 13 residues.

V gene TRBV29-1 combines with J gene TRBJ1-4, with D possibly matching TRBD1 (6 bases). V was clipped by 3 bases and J by 3 bases, with 17 bases between them. The CDR3 runs to 16 residues. Germline assignment: CDR1 SQVTM and CDR2 ANQGSEA. The CDR3 loop is CSVDSIQGFANEKLFF. CDR3 coding DNA: TGCAGCGTTGACTCTATCCAGGGGTTCGCTAATGAAAAACTGTTTTTT.

CDR3 protein: CSVDRGIDTGELFF. In DNA form, the CDR3 reads TGCAGCGTTGATCGGGGTATCGACACCGGGGAGCTGTTTTTT. The chain joins TRBV29-1 to TRBJ2-2; tentatively, D is TRBD2 (5 bases). V lost 3 bases, J lost 3 bases, and 11 bases lay in between. CDR3 length equals 14 residues. Germline-derived CDR1 and CDR2 are SQVTM and ANQGSEA.

This clone was seen more than once but under ten times. The chain recombines TRBV9 with TRBJ1-3, with D unclear. CDR1 is SGDLS and CDR2 is YYNGEE in the germline V gene. This CDR3 region has 17 residues. V shed 6 bases and J shed 4 bases, with 23 bases lying between them. Written as DNA, the CDR3 is TGTGCCAGCACGAACCAAGCCACGGCCAAAGGAGGAAACACCATATATTTT. This translates into CASTNQATAKGGNTIYF.

The V gene is TRBV6-5, the J gene TRBJ2-7, with D possibly TRBD1 on 5 matching bases. Germline V CDR1 and CDR2: MNHEY, SVGAGI. CDR3 length equals 13 residues. V lost 2 bases and J lost 2, with 7 bases in between. This CDR3 is CASSYGATYEQYF. The CDR3 DNA reads as TGTGCCAGCAGTTACGGGGCCACCTACGAGCAGTACTTC.

About this clone: Different DNA sequences within this sample yield the same CDR3. V gene TRBV27 combines with J gene TRBJ2-5; 8 positions match TRBD2. V shed 5 bases, J shed 4 bases, and the junction held 3 bases outside the gene matches. Looked up from germline, CDR1 is MNHEY and CDR2 is SMNVEV (reference sequence). The CDR3 is 13 amino acids. The CDR3, as DNA: TGTGCCAGCAGTCTTCGGGGGGGAGAGACCCAGTACTTC. Amino acid sequence: CASSLRGGETQYF.

The V and J genes are TRBV6-5 and TRBJ1-1, with D perhaps matching TRBD1 (6 bases). The ends were cut back, 3 bases at V and 3 bases at J, with 14 bases in the middle. CDR1 is MNHEY and CDR2 is SVGAGI in the germline V gene. The CDR3 length is 15 residues. The CDR3 reads CASSYSTGGDTEAFF. The CDR3 coding sequence is TGTGCCAGCAGTTATTCGACAGGAGGGGACACTGAAGCTTTCTTT.

Only a few counts were recorded for this clone. V and J are TRBV28 and TRBJ1-6; D is possibly TRBD1 (5 bases). The germline CDR1 and CDR2 sequences are MDHEN and SYDVKM. The CDR3 is 16 residues long. With 5 bases removed from V and 8 bases from J, the gap between germline ends came to 19 bases. CDR3 loop: CASSRAGRRWDSPLHF. As DNA, the CDR3 is TGTGCCAGCAGTCGTGCGGGACGTCGGTGGGATTCACCCCTCCACTTT.

V gene TRBV30 combines with J gene TRBJ2-1, with 8 bases identical to TRBD2. Germline V CDR1 and CDR2: GTSNPN, SVGIG (reference sequence). The CDR3 has 13 amino acids. With 5 bases clipped from V and 5 bases from J, the junction kept 5 bases outside the gene matches. This CDR3 is CAWLPGGHNEQFF. As DNA, the CDR3 is TGTGCCTGGTTGCCGGGGGGGCACAATGAGCAGTTCTTC.

This clone appeared a single time. This chain uses TRBV30 with TRBJ1-5, with 8 bases fitting TRBD1. The CDR3 length is 15 residues. From germline, CDR1 is GTSNPN and CDR2 SVGIG (reference sequence). V was pared by 2 bases and J by 0 bases, with 3 bases of the junction left unmatched. The CDR3: CAWSRQGTSNQPQHF. CDR3 DNA: TGTGCCTGGAGTAGACAGGGGACTAGCAATCAGCCCCAGCATTTT.

A few counts support this clone. This chain links TRBV19 with TRBJ1-2, with 7 bases matching TRBD1. Per the germline V gene, CDR1 is LNHDA and CDR2 is SQIVND (reference sequence). J lost 9 bases, V lost 1 base, and 8 bases had no gene match. This CDR3 comprises 14 residues. The chain's CDR3 is CASSIVGTEQSYTF. DNA of the CDR3: TGTGCCAGTAGTATAGTCGGGACAGAGCAAAGCTACACCTTC.